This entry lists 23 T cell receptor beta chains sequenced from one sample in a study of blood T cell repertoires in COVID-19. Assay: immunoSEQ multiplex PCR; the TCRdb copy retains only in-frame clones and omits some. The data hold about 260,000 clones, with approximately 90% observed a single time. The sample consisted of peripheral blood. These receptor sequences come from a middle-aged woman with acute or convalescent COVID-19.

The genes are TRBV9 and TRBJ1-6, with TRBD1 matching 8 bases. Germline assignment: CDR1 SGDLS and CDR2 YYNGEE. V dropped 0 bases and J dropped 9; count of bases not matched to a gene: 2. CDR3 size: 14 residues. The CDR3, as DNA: TGTGCCAGCAGCGTAGAAACAGGGGGTTCACCCCTCCACTTT. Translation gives CASSVETGGSPLHF.

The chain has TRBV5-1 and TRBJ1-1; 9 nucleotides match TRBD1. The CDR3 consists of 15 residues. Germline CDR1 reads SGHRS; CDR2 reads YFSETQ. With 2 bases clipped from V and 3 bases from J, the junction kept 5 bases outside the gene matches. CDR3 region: CASSFTGGADTEAFF. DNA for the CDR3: TGCGCCAGCAGCTTTACAGGGGGCGCGGACACTGAAGCTTTCTTT.

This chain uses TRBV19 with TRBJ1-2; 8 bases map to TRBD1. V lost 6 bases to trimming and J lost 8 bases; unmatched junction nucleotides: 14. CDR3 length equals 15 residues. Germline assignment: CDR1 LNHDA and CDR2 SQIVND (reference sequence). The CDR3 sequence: CASSRGQGPRMGYTF. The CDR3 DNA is TGTGCCAGTAGCCGAGGACAGGGCCCCCGTATGGGCTACACCTTC.

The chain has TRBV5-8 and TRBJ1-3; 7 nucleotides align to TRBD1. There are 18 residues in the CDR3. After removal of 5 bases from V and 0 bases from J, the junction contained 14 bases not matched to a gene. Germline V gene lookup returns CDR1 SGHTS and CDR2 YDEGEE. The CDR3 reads CASRSGQVALASGNTIYF. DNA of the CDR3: TGTGCCAGCAGATCCGGACAGGTAGCTCTGGCCTCTGGAAACACCATATATTTT.

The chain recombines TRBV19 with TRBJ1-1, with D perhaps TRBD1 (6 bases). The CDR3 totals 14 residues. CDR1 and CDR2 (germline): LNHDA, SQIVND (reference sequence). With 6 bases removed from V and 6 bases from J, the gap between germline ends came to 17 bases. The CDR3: CASRHLEGVAEAFF. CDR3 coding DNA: TGTGCCAGTAGACACCTCGAGGGGGTCGCTGAAGCTTTCTTT. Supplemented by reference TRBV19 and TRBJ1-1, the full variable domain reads DGGITQSPKYLFRKEGQNVTLSCEQNLNHDAMYWYRQDPGQGLRLIYYSQIVNDFQKGDIAEGYSVSREKKESFPLTVTSAQKNPTAFYLCASRHLEGVAEAFFGQGTRLTVV.

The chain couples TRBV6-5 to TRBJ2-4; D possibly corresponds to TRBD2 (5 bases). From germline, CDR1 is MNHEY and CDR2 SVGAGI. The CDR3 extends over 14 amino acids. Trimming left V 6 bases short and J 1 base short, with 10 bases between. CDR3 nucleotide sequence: TGTGCCAGCAGCGCTCGAGGGGCCAAAAACATTCAGTACTTC. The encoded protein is CASSARGAKNIQYF.

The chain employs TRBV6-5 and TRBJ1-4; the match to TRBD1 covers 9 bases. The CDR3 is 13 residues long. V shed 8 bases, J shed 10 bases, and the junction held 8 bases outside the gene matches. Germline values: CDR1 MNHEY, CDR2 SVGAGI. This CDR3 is CASDPGQGGKLFF. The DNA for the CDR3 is TGTGCCAGCGACCCGGGACAGGGTGGAAAACTGTTTTTT.

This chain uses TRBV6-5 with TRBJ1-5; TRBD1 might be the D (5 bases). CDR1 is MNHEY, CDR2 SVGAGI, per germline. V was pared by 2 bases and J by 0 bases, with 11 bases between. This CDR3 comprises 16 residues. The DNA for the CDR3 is TGTGCCAGCAGTTACGGGACGGACTATAGCAATCAGCCCCAGCATTTT. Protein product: CASSYGTDYSNQPQHF.

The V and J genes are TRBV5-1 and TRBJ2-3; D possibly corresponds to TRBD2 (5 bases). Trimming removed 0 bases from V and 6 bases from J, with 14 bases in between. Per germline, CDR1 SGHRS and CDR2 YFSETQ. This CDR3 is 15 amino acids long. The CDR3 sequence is CASSLAHGEWDTQYF. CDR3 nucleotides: TGCGCCAGCAGCTTGGCGCACGGGGAGTGGGATACGCAGTATTTT.

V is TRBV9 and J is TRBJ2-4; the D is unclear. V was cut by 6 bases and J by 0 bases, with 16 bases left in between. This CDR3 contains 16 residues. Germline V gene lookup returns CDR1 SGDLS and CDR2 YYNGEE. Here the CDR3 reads CASISPRNLAKNIQYF. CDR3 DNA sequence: TGTGCCAGCATATCTCCCAGGAACTTAGCCAAAAACATTCAGTACTTC.

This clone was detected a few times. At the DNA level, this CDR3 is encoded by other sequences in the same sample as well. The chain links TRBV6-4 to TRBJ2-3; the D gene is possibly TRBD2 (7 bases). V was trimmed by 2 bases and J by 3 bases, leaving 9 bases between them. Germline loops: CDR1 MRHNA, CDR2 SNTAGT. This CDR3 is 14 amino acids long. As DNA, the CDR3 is TGTGCCAGCAGTGACGGGGGGGCAACAGATACGCAGTATTTT. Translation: CASSDGGATDTQYF.

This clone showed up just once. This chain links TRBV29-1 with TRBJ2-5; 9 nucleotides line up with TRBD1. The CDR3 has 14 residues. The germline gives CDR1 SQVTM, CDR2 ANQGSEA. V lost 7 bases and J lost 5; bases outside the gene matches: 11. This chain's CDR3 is CSAVKQGAFETQYF. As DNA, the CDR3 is TGCAGCGCGGTGAAACAGGGGGCATTTGAGACCCAGTACTTC. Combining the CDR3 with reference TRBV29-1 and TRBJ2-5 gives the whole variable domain SAVISQKPSRDICQRGTSLTIQCQVDSQVTMMFWYRQQPGQSLTLIATANQGSEATYESGFVIDKFPISRPNLTFSTLTVSNMSPEDSSIYLCSAVKQGAFETQYFGPGTRLLVL.

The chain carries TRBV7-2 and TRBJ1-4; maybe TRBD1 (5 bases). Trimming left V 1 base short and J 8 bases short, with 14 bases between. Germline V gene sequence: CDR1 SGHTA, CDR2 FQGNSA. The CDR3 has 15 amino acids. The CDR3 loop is CASSLVGRADEKLFF. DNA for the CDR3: TGTGCCAGCAGCTTAGTGGGCAGGGCTGACGAAAAACTGTTTTTT.

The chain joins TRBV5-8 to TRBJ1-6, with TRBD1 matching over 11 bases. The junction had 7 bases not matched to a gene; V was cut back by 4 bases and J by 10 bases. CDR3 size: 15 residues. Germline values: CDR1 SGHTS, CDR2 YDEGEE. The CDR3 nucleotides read TGTGCCAGCAGCGTCCGGACAGGGGGCTTGTCACCCCTCCACTTT. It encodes CASSVRTGGLSPLHF. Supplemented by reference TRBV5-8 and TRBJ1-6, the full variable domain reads EAGVTQSPTHLIKTRGQQATLRCSPISGHTSVYWYQQALGLGLQFLLWYDEGEERNRGNFPPRFSGRQFPNYSSELNVNALELEDSALYLCASSVRTGGLSPLHFGNGTRLTVT.

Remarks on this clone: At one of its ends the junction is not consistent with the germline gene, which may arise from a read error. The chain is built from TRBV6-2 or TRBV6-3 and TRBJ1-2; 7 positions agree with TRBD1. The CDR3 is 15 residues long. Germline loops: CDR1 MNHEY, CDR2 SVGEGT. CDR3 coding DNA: TGTGCCAGCAGCTCGACCCTCCACAGGGGAGAGGCGGGGAACTTC. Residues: CASSSTLHRGEAGNF.

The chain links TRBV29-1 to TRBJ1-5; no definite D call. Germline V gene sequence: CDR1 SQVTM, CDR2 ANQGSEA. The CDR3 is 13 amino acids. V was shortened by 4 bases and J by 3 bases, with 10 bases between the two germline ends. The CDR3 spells CSVGSGLNQPQHF. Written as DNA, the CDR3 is TGCAGCGTTGGGTCCGGTCTCAATCAGCCCCAGCATTTT.

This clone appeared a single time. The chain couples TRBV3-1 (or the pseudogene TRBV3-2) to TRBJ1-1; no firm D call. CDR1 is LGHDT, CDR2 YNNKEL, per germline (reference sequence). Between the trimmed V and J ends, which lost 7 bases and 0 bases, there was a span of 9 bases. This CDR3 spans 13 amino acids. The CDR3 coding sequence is TGTGCCAGCAAATTCAATTTGAACACTGAAGCTTTCTTT. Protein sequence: CASKFNLNTEAFF.

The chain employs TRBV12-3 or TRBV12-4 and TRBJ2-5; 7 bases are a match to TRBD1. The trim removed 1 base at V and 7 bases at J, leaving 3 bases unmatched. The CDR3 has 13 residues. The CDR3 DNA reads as TGTGCCAGCAGTTTAGGGGACAGTAGGACCCAGTACTTC. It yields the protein CASSLGDSRTQYF.

The CDR3 protein is CASSPQGAQEEQYV. CDR3 DNA: TGTGCCAGCTCACCGCAGGGGGCGCAAGAAGAGCAGTACGTC. This sequence joins TRBV18 and TRBJ2-7, with 8 bases that match TRBD1. The CDR3 sequence is 14 residues long. The germline gives CDR1 KGHSH, CDR2 LQKENI. V shed 3 bases, J shed 7 bases, and the junction held 8 bases outside the gene matches.

The CDR3: CSVEALTGELGYTIYF. Written as DNA, the CDR3 is TGCAGCGTTGAAGCTCTCACAGGGGAGCTGGGCTACACCATATATTTT. This sequence joins TRBV29-1 and TRBJ1-3; 7 nucleotides line up with TRBD1. Germline V gene sequence: CDR1 SQVTM, CDR2 ANQGSEA. V shed 1 base and J 8 bases; nucleotides not matched to a gene: 14. This CDR3 is 16 amino acids long.

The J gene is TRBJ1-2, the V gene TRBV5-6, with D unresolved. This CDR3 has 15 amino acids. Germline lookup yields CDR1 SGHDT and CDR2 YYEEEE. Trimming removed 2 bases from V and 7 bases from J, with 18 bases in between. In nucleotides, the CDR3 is TGTGCCAGCAGCTTTTTCGTGCCTGGAGAGTCTGGCTACACCTTC. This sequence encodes CASSFFVPGESGYTF. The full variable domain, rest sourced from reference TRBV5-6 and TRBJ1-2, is DAGVTQSPTHLIKTRGQQVTLRCSPKSGHDTVSWYQQALGQGPQFIFQYYEEEERQRGNFPDRFSGHQFPNYSSELNVNALLLGDSALYLCASSFFVPGESGYTFGSGTRLTVV.

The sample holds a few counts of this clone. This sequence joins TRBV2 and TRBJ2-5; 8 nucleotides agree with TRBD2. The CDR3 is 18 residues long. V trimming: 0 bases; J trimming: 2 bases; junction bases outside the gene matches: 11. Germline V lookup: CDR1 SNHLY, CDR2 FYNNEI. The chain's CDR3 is CASSEAGGGITHQETQYF. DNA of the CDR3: TGTGCCAGCAGTGAAGCGGGCGGGGGGATAACACATCAAGAGACCCAGTACTTC. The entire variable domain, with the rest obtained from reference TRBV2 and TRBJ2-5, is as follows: EPEVTQTPSHQVTQMGQEVILRCVPISNHLYFYWYRQILGQKVEFLVSFYNNEISEKSEIFDDQFSVERPDGSNFTLKIRSTKLEDSAMYFCASSEAGGGITHQETQYFGPGTRLLVL.

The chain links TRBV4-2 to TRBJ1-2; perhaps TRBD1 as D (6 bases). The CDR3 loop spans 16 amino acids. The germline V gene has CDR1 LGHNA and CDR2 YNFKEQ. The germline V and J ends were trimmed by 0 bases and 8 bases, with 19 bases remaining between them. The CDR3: CASSQDRLAGGGGYTF. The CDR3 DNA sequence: TGTGCCAGCAGCCAAGATCGGTTGGCGGGCGGGGGCGGCTACACCTTC.